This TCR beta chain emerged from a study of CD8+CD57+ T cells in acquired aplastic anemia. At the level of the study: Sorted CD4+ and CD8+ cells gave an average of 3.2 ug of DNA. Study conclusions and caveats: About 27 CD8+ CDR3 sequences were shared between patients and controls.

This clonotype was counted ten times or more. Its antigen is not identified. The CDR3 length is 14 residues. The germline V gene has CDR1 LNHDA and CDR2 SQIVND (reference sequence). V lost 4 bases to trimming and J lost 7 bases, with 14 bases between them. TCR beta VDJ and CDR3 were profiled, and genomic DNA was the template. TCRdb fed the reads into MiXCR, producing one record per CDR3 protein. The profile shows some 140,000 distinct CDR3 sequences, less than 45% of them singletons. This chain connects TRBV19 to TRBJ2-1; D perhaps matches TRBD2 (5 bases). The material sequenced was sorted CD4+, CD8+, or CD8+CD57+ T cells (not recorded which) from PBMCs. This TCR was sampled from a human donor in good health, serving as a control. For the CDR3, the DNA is TGTGCCAGTAGTACCCGGGGTATGGGGAATGAGCAGTTCTTC. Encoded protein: CASSTRGMGNEQFF.